Each of the 16 T cell receptor beta chains below was sequenced from the same sample in a study of T cell responses to AZD1222 COVID-19 vaccine. Some clones are missing from TCRdb's copy, which holds only in-frame ones; the method was immunoSEQ multiplex PCR. The repertoire consists of about 120,000 clones, with roughly 84% occurring once and the leading ten covering 1.2%. The input for sequencing was peripheral blood, taken on day 0 of AZD1222 vaccination. These receptors were collected from an adult in good health.

The chain uses TRBV6-5 and TRBJ1-1; 8 nucleotides align to TRBD1. Trimming removed 8 bases from V and 4 bases from J; junction bases left unmatched: 12. This CDR3 region has 15 residues. Germline CDR1 and CDR2: MNHEY and SVGAGI. The DNA for the CDR3 is TGTGCCAGCGGAAAAGGGACAGGTTTGGCCACTGAAGCTTTCTTT. Its protein is CASGKGTGLATEAFF.

The chain has TRBV4-3 and TRBJ1-2; possibly TRBD1 for D (6 bases). The CDR3 is made up of 16 amino acids. Germline loops: CDR1 LGHNA, CDR2 YSLEER. Trimming left V 4 bases short and J 4 bases short, with 19 bases between. The CDR3 loop is CASSRYHRVIPYGYTF. As DNA, the CDR3 is TGCGCCAGCAGCCGATACCACAGGGTCATCCCCTATGGCTACACCTTC.

This sequence joins TRBV18 and TRBJ2-2; TRBD2 agrees at 11 bases. CDR1 is KGHSH and CDR2 is LQKENI in the germline V gene. This CDR3 contains 15 residues. The junction had 4 bases not matched to a gene; V was cut back by 6 bases and J by 4 bases. The CDR3 nucleotides are TGTGCCAGCTCCCACACTAGCGGGAGCACCGGGGAGCTGTTTTTT. Translating gives CASSHTSGSTGELFF.

The chain has TRBV12-3 or TRBV12-4 and TRBJ1-1; D is possibly TRBD1 (5 bases). This CDR3 has 13 amino acids. V shed 6 bases and J shed 1 base, with 9 bases lying between them. The CDR3 here is CASSRTGNTEAFF. In nucleotides, the CDR3 is TGTGCCAGCAGCCGAACAGGGAACACTGAAGCTTTCTTT.

The J gene is TRBJ1-2, the V gene TRBV7-8; no clear D. The V gene's germline CDR1 is SGHVS and CDR2 FQNEAQ. V was cut by 5 bases and J by 4 bases, with 17 bases left in between. This CDR3 spans 15 amino acids. The CDR3 DNA reads as TGTGCCAGCAGCCATCATGGCGGGTCTGGCTATGGCTACACCTTC. It specifies CASSHHGGSGYGYTF.

This chain connects TRBV2 to TRBJ1-1, with a possible D match to TRBD1 (6 bases). Germline V gene sequence: CDR1 SNHLY, CDR2 FYNNEI. This CDR3 spans 14 amino acids. V was pared by 2 bases and J by 10 bases, with 17 bases between. The CDR3, as DNA: TGTGCCAGCAGTGAACCCTTTAACAGGGAAGTAGCTTTCTTT. Residues: CASSEPFNREVAFF.

About this clone itself: No conserved phenylalanine or tryptophan ends this CDR3, so it is likely a read error. The DNA is omitted, as the CDR3 cannot be located on it reliably, and the CDR3 follows TCRdb's listing. This rearrangement joins TRBV7-9 to TRBJ1-4. A total of 13 residues make up the CDR3, ends included. Germline lookup yields CDR1 SEHNR and CDR2 FQNEAQ (reference sequence). CDR3 region: CASSLAPGEVTGR.

The V call is TRBV4-1, the J call TRBJ2-7; D is perhaps TRBD1 or TRBD2 (5 bases each). CDR3 length equals 19 residues. Trimming took 3 bases from V and 2 from J, leaving 26 bases between them. CDR1 and CDR2 (germline): MGHRA, YSYEKL. CDR3 sequence: CASSHLITSTGRDPYEQYF. The DNA of the CDR3 is TGCGCCAGCAGCCACCTAATTACCAGTACGGGACGGGATCCCTACGAGCAGTACTTC.

This clone was observed a few times. This rearrangement joins TRBV4-3 to TRBJ2-7; no firm D call. The germline V and J ends were trimmed by 1 base and 4 bases, with 14 bases remaining between them. CDR3 length equals 15 residues. CDR1 and CDR2 from the germline V gene are LGHNA and YSLEER. The chain's CDR3 is CASSQGLGKLYEQYF. CDR3 DNA sequence: TGCGCCAGCAGCCAAGGGCTGGGGAAATTGTACGAGCAGTACTTC.

This chain connects TRBV6-6 to TRBJ1-2, with 7 bases aligning to TRBD1. Germline CDR1 reads MNHNY; CDR2 reads SVGAGI (reference sequence). The ends lost 5 bases at V and 4 bases at J; junction bases unmatched: 19. CDR3 length equals 18 residues. CDR3 nucleotides: TGTGCCAGCAGTGGATCCGCCCCCGGGACAGTCGTGATCTATGGCTACACCTTC. It is translated as CASSGSAPGTVVIYGYTF.

This chain uses TRBV7-9 with TRBJ2-2; D call uncertain. CDR3 size: 16 residues. The germline gives CDR1 SEHNR, CDR2 FQNEAQ (reference sequence). Trimming pared 4 bases from V and 0 bases from J, leaving 12 bases between. CDR3 bases: TGTGCCAGCAGCTCTCTCGGGTGGCCGAACACCGGGGAGCTGTTTTTT. Translated, it gives CASSSLGWPNTGELFF.

The genes are TRBV3-1 (or the pseudogene TRBV3-2) and TRBJ2-5; 7 nucleotides line up with TRBD1. Germline assignment: CDR1 LGHDT and CDR2 YNNKEL (reference sequence). V trimming: 0 bases; J trimming: 0 bases; junction bases outside the gene matches: 4. This CDR3 has 16 residues. The CDR3 nucleotides read TGTGCCAGCAGCCAAGACGGAGGACAGGACCAAGAGACCCAGTACTTC. Protein sequence: CASSQDGGQDQETQYF.

The rearrangement joins TRBV27 to TRBJ2-2; no reliable D call. CDR1 MNHEY and CDR2 SMNVEV come from the germline V gene (reference sequence). The V end was cut by 3 bases, the J end by 3 bases, with 11 bases between. The CDR3 covers 15 residues. CDR3 coding DNA: TGTGCCAGCAGTTTCGCCCGCCCGGACACCGGGGAGCTGTTTTTT. Residues: CASSFARPDTGELFF.

The gene calls are TRBV11-2 and TRBJ1-2; TRBD1 is a possible D gene (5 bases). The CDR3 is 14 amino acids. The ends were cut back, 5 bases at V and 7 bases at J, with 17 bases in the middle. Germline V gene data show CDR1 as SGHAT and CDR2 as FQNNGV. This chain's CDR3 is CASSKGGQGSGYTF. CDR3 nucleotide sequence: TGTGCCAGCAGCAAAGGAGGGCAGGGCTCTGGCTACACCTTC.

The chain carries TRBV5-8 and TRBJ1-4; D gene uncertain. Germline assignment: CDR1 SGHTS and CDR2 YDEGEE. Trimming took off 0 bases at V and 0 bases at J, with 9 bases between the two ends. This CDR3 is 16 amino acids long. The CDR3 bases are TGTGCCAGCAGCTTGGGTATCAGGTCAACTAATGAAAAACTGTTTTTT. This codes for CASSLGIRSTNEKLFF.

This rearrangement joins TRBV2 to TRBJ2-5; 7 nucleotides agree with TRBD2. The V segment lost 3 bases and the J segment 2 bases; nucleotides outside the gene matches: 6. Germline lookup yields CDR1 SNHLY and CDR2 FYNNEI. The CDR3 consists of 15 residues. In nucleotides, the CDR3 is TGTGCCAGCAGTGATGGGTCTAGCGGTCAAGAGACCCAGTACTTC. Protein: CASSDGSSGQETQYF.